The clone carrying this T cell receptor (beta chain) was observed at least ten times. From the PCR reads, TCRdb called clonotypes with MiXCR, one entry per CDR3 protein. The sample lists about 640,000 distinct CDR3 sequences; about 20% were seen once. The sample is drawn from a study of molecular identifiers for immune sequencing clone quantification. The CDR3 covers 15 residues. Looked up from germline, CDR1 is PRHDT and CDR2 is FYEKMQ (reference sequence). The V segment lost 5 bases and the J segment 0 bases; nucleotides outside the gene matches: 5. What was sequenced was naive CD8+ T cells from blood, with Jurkat cell RNA spiked in. Subset reported: FACS-sorted CD8+CD4-CCR7+CD45RA+ naive T cells. This receptor was obtained from a human donor in good health. Some libraries in this study had Jurkat cell RNA spiked in. The rearrangement joins TRBV13 to TRBJ1-1, with 8 bases fitting TRBD1. The CDR3 DNA follows: TGTGCCAGCAGCACCCGACAGGGGATGAACACTGAAGCTTTCTTT. Its translation: CASSTRQGMNTEAFF.